This T cell receptor (beta chain) was sequenced in a study of control samples from healthy donors and cancer patients. Data came from immunoSEQ multiplex PCR; TCRdb stores just in-frame clones and leaves some out. The data show around 41,000 clones, around 83% seen once. Germline CDR1 and CDR2: SGHRS and YFSETQ. The CDR3 length is 16 residues. The trim removed 4 bases at V and 8 bases at J, leaving 17 bases unmatched. This chain uses TRBV5-1 with TRBJ1-2; 7 nucleotides align to TRBD1. The TCR originated in a woman aged 55-75 years with lung cancer. Sample: PBMCs. The CDR3 reads CASSPEVGQVARGYTF. CDR3 bases: TGCGCCAGCAGCCCCGAGGTTGGACAGGTCGCTCGGGGCTACACCTTC.